The present entry profiles one T cell receptor beta chain with its context. This entry comes from a study of blood T cell repertoires in COVID-19. At the level of the study: Specimens from acute and convalescent COVID-19 originated in the United States, Italy and Spain. The analysed material was cDNA or gDNA that came from T cells, B-cell-depleted T cells, or PBMCs.

Authors' analysis steps: Amplification from reference gene primers served as the basis for estimated nucleated cell counts. Data came from immunoSEQ multiplex PCR; TCRdb stores just in-frame clones and leaves some out. Clonal size and the V and J genes are those of that table, whereas D and trimming came from the DNA. The sample yields over 85,000 clones, 75% to 80% seen once. Germline lookup yields CDR1 LGHDT and CDR2 YNNKEL (reference sequence). V shed 3 bases, J shed 0 bases, and the junction held 6 bases outside the gene matches. CDR3 length: 18 residues. This sequence was found in a woman older than 75 with active or convalescent COVID-19. The sample consisted of peripheral blood. This chain connects TRBV3-1 (or the pseudogene TRBV3-2) to TRBJ2-7; 15 positions match TRBD2. CDR3 sequence reads: CASSQWGLAGGPSYEQYF. In DNA, the CDR3 is TGTGCCAGCAGCCAGTGGGGACTAGCGGGAGGTCCCTCCTACGAGCAGTACTTC.